This record covers a single T cell receptor (beta chain). Source study methods: Cell counts per sample came from amplifying reference gene primers. This table comes from immunoSEQ multiplex PCR, and its TCRdb copy is limited to in-frame clones, with some not included. That table furnishes V, J and clone size, whereas the DNA furnished D and trimming. The sample lists a few hundred thousand clones; approximately 92% were seen once. Self-reported history from a screening survey and questionnaire set each donor's cohort. The data were taken from a study of blood T cell repertoires in COVID-19. The overall study: The study drew acute and convalescent COVID-19 samples from the United States, Italy and Spain.

Per germline, CDR1 SNHLY and CDR2 FYNNEI. V gave up 5 bases and J gave up 5 bases, with 13 bases separating them. There are 15 residues in the CDR3. The sequence was obtained from a man younger than 30 who had recovered from COVID-19. Material for sequencing was PBMCs or T cells enriched from blood (not recorded which). The chain is built from TRBV2 and TRBJ1-6; a possible D gene is TRBD1 (5 bases). The CDR3, as DNA: TGTGCCAGCAGTCAAACGGGGGTTAATAATTCACCCCTCCACTTT. Translation: CASSQTGVNNSPLHF.